This T cell receptor (beta chain) is drawn from a study of cytomegalovirus exposure and HLA in healthy donors (TCRdb year 2017). About the study as a whole: An earlier analysis of more than 550 of the donors reported 276 Gb of sequence data and around 110 million unique TCR beta sequences obtained from roughly 170 million T cells. An early release covering 550 to 650 HLA-typed donors comprised about 300 gigabases of sequencing data and 65 million to 100 million unique TCR sequences. Of the roughly 400 genotyped donors, approximately 83% fell in the genetic ancestry cluster associated with self-reported Caucasian donors. The study was designed to test whether signatures of past pathogen exposure could be identified by cataloging public T cell receptors. The study profiled the T cell repertoires of some 610 subjects by immunosequencing and related them to cytomegalovirus serostatus. Along with the approximately 700-subject first cohort, a separate validation cohort of around 120 different subjects was used. To predict cytomegalovirus infection status, the study combined high-throughput TCR immunosequencing, statistical association of individual TCRs with disease status, and machine learning. A later analysis re-analyzed previously published TCR beta repertoires from 666 donors and added high-resolution HLA genotyping to study TCR occurrence patterns. Rather than using new phenotypic data, the later analysis identified candidate immune exposures from TCR beta sequences and from how often those sequences occurred across donors. An earlier analysis of around 640 of the donors used high-throughput TCR beta sequencing to judge whether each TCR beta V gene segment behaved as functional or pseudogenic. Donor age, sex, ethnicity and CMV serostatus were compiled together with the repertoire data. A later genetic analysis used genome-wide SNP genotypes for about 65% of the roughly 700 donors, treating that subset as a discovery cohort. All discovery cohort repertoires had been generated using a single sequencing platform. Both class I and class II loci were covered by HLA typing, at four-digit resolution. The number of donors typed differed by locus, with 629-630 for A, B, C, DRB1 and DQB1, roughly 520 for DQA1, 606 for DPA1, and some 440 for DPB1. Roughly 5 DR-DQ haplotypes were handled as single units for association and clustering, since linkage in the cohort was strong. Among some 400 genotyped donors of the cohort, an average of roughly 240,000 unique TCR beta nucleotide sequences were sequenced per donor, around a sixth of them non-productive. The paper as a whole reports these results and caveats: This cohort had only TCR beta chains sequenced, and the lack of alpha or paired-chain data limited which features could be detected. Immune exposure information for the cohort was limited to CMV serostatus. In a later genetic analysis, a missense DCLRE1C variant was associated with V-gene and J-gene trimming of TCR beta chains, and the association was replicated in an independent cohort. In a later analysis, HLA-associated TCR beta chains were found to be more clonally expanded and to have lower generation probabilities than equally common non-associated chains. Most TCR sequences were seen in very few donors, while some public TCRs were found in many individuals. The study gave a list of roughly 150 TCR beta chains associated with cytomegalovirus. A group of highly shared sequence variants was considered likely to be a technical artifact of the sequencing pipeline. Because counts were too low, under 20 rarely observed V segments, including chromosome 9 orphons, were left out of the earlier analysis of roughly 600 of the donors. In a later analysis, several top co-occurrence clusters were reported to appear linked to parvovirus B19, influenza, CMV and Epstein-Barr virus. In an earlier analysis of 587 of the donors, most TCR beta V segments appeared in productive rearrangements about 87% or about 30% of the time, broadly matching IMGT annotations. Linkage disequilibrium might explain the correlated functional status among segregating V segments, but an unknown experimental factor could not be ruled out. When HLA alleles, especially DR and DQ, strongly co-occurred, TCR associations were difficult to assign to individual alleles. Three of the identified cytomegalovirus-associated TCR beta chains were confirmed in vitro to be specific for cytomegalovirus antigens. Because some donors lacked HLA typing at each locus, the association tests relied only on the typed subset. Sequencing depth was assumed to be roughly uniform across donors in the presence/absence analyses, though that assumption may not hold. Some IMGT-functional V segments, including TRBV6-2 and TRBV6-3, could not be distinguished by the 87-base-pair reads and were therefore excluded. In a later analysis, TCR association rates were found to vary across HLA loci, with the most associated TCRs seen for DRB1 alleles and the fewest for HLA-C alleles. The authors suggested that the approach could potentially be extended to other disease states and immunological phenotypes. A further reported finding was that TCR beta sequences accurately predicted the HLA-A and HLA-B alleles for most subjects in the first cohort. According to a later genetic analysis, donors in an Asian-associated ancestry cluster had fewer N-insertions in productive TCRs than the roughly 670-donor mean. Most CMV-associated TCR beta chains appeared to be HLA-restricted in a later analysis, and the HLA associations seemed to be driven largely by CMV exposure. Cytomegalovirus status was reported to be diagnosed by the classifier with high specificity and sensitivity in both the original and validation cohorts. Specific HLA alleles were associated with 15,000 to 20,000 TCR beta sequences at a false discovery rate of 0.05 in a later analysis.

The cohort was made up of roughly 670 healthy bone marrow donors. At the time of sampling, every cohort member was nominally healthy, though immune exposures that went unrecorded were likely present. The donor tested CMV seronegative, placing the donor among the roughly 350 seronegative members of the cohort. A peripheral blood sample was collected from each donor, and TCR beta sequencing was performed on peripheral blood mononuclear cells. Genomic DNA was extracted from the blood cell samples with the Qiagen DNeasy Blood Extraction Kit. As for this clone: Its cognate antigen has yet to be identified. One end of the junction varies from germline; a read error may be responsible.

Its CDR3 holds 14 amino acids, cysteine through phenylalanine. This entry keeps only the CDR3 DNA: 42 bases, framed from base 1. Per the germline V gene, SGHRS is the CDR1 and YFSETQ is the CDR2. The library relied on the immunoSEQ multiplex PCR assay. For the multiplex PCR, a mixture combining 60 forward primers for TCR Vbeta segments and 13 reverse primers for TCR Jbeta segments was used. A multiplex PCR assay on genomic DNA amplified the CDR3 region of rearranged TCR beta genes. The Illumina HiSeq System was used to sequence the amplified TCR beta libraries as 87-base-pair reads. In the original analysis: A later analysis counted approximately 76 million unique TCR beta chains across the approximately 700 repertoires, and around 12 million of these chains were shared by at least two donors. Raw reads were error-corrected and collapsed into unique sequences with a nearest-neighbor algorithm that merged closely related sequences to remove PCR and sequencing errors. V, D and J gene segments were assigned by aligning CDR3 sequences to IMGT reference sequences. For a sequence to be retained, a match of at least six nucleotides to both a V gene segment and a J gene segment was required. Rearrangements were classified as productive when the CDR3 lacked stop codons and remained in frame with V and J, and all other rearrangements were classified as non-productive. CDR3 was defined by IMGT convention, running from the second conserved V-encoded cysteine to the conserved J-encoded phenylalanine. The earlier analysis of approximately 590 of the donors excluded any sequence lacking an unambiguous match to a single V gene segment. An earlier analysis of just under 600 of the donors called V segments functional above 56.7% productive rearrangements and segregating when the between-donor standard deviation exceeded 5%. A statistical classification framework was developed to diagnose cytomegalovirus status using the catalog of TCR beta chain sequences. In a later analysis, TCR nucleotide sequences were compared against IMGT/GENE-DB human TR gene sequences so that V and J genes could be assigned. A later analysis assigned CDR3 sequences and most-parsimonious VDJ recombination scenarios with the TCRdist pipeline. In a later analysis, every TCR beta chain was defined by the combination of its CDR3 amino acid sequence and its V-gene family, and reads without a unique V-gene family were dropped. To address suspected cross-contamination and a sequencing artifact, a later analysis removed 592 highly shared, low-generation-probability nucleotide sequences. A later analysis calculated a clonal expansion index for each public chain from normalized within-repertoire ranks of inferred template counts. Generation probabilities in a later analysis came from a VDJ recombination model fitted to out-of-frame rearrangements, and those results were checked against IGoR. A later analysis scored TCR-TCR, TCR-HLA and TCR-CMV co-occurrence with hypergeometric tests, applying a repertoire-size bias correction to TCR pairs. To estimate false discovery rates, a later analysis permuted the HLA or CMV assignments 20 times. In a later analysis, co-occurring TCRs were grouped using DBSCAN, with TCRdist sequence similarity added in when clustering inside HLA-allele-positive subsets. Repertoires with fewer than 30,000 or more than 120,000 public chains, plus five repertoires with anomalous nucleotide sharing, were excluded from co-occurrence clustering. The immuneACCESS repertoire file appears here via TCRdb, limited to in-frame rearrangements. These files lack a portion of the clones; in checked studies, under half of the deficit traces to unresolved V genes, and the cause of the others is not known. V and J calls plus clone size are reproduced from that table; the DNA served to infer D and trimming. The sample has roughly 160,000 clones on record, 70% to 80% of them singletons. 2.1% of the sample comes from the top ten.

The sequenced sample was PBMCs. The V and J genes are TRBV5-1 and TRBJ2-2, with TRBD2 as a weak D call on 5 bases. The source is a man in his forties or fifties in good health and CMV-seronegative. Read as DNA, the sequence is TGCGCCAGCAGCTGGAATAGCGCCACCCGGGAGCTGTTTTTT. Translation gives CASSWNSATRELFF.